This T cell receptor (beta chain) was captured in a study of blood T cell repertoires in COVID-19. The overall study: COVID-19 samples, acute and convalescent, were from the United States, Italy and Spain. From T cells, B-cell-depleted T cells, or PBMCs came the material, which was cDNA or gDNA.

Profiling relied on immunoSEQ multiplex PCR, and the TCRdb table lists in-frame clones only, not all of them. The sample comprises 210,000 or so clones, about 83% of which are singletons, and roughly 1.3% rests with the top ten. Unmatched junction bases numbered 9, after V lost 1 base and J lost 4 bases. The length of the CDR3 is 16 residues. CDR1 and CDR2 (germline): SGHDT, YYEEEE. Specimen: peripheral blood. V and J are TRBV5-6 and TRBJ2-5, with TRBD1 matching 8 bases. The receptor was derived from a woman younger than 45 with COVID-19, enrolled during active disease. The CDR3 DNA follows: TGTGCCAGCAGCTTGTCGACAGGACAGGGAAGAGAGACCCAGTACTTC. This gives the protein CASSLSTGQGRETQYF.